This T cell receptor (beta chain) appears in the sequencing data of a study of blood T cells in healthy people across ages. V shed 5 bases and J shed 5 bases, with 18 bases lying between them. The length of the CDR3 is 15 residues. CDR1 and CDR2 from the germline V gene are LNHDA and SQIVND (reference sequence). A second 7 to 11 cycle PCR used barcoded and J-beta primers. Each cDNA molecule, via a template-switch adaptor with 12 random nucleotides, was tagged. CDR3-containing paired-end reads numbering at least 2.5 million came from each sample. TCRdb independently ran MiXCR on the 5' RACE reads; one entry per CDR3 protein. Among around 780,000 distinct CDR3 sequences listed, 20% to 30% were seen once. These data are also associated with another study on T cells of mothers and their children.

The sequence came from a boy between 5 and 17 years old in good health. This chain joins TRBV19 and TRBJ2-5; maybe TRBD1 (6 bases). Sequencing used blood. CDR3 nucleotide sequence: TGTGCCAGTAGTCCCGGGGCAGGGGCCGGGGAGACCCAGTACTTC. It is translated as CASSPGAGAGETQYF.